Below are 8 T cell receptor beta chains sequenced from a single sample in a study of sequential checkpoint blockade in melanoma. The protocol was immunoSEQ multiplex PCR, while the TCRdb copy is restricted to in-frame clones and leaves out a portion. The sample contains 4,000 to 5,000 clones, roughly 22% of which appear only once. Noted treatment: randomized to nivolumab then ipilimumab (arm A) or the reverse (arm B). Sample: tumor tissue (inferred from file names), taken from a patient given nivolumab and ipilimumab in sequence. These receptors originate from a human donor with melanoma.

This clone has just a few counts. This chain links TRBV11-3 with TRBJ2-7, with 9 positions matching TRBD1. The germline gives CDR1 SGHNT, CDR2 YENEEA. There are 17 residues in the CDR3. J lost 8 bases, V lost 2 bases, and 16 bases had no gene match. The CDR3 is CASSLPPAQGTGSKQYF. CDR3 bases: TGTGCCAGCAGCTTACCCCCGGCCCAAGGGACAGGGAGCAAGCAGTACTTC.

This clone turned up a few times. The chain combines TRBV11-3 with TRBJ1-1, with D perhaps matching TRBD1 (5 bases). The CDR3 has 16 amino acids. The V and J ends lost 5 bases and 0 bases respectively, with 16 bases between them. Germline-derived CDR1 and CDR2 are SGHNT and YENEEA. The CDR3 loop is CASSTLTAILNTEAFF. CDR3 nucleotide sequence: TGTGCCAGCAGCACCTTGACAGCTATCTTGAACACTGAAGCTTTCTTT. Together with reference TRBV11-3 and TRBJ1-1, the CDR3 gives the full variable domain: EAGVVQSPRYKIIEKKQPVAFWCNPISGHNTLYWYLQNLGQGPELLIRYENEEAVDDSQLPKDRFSAERLKGVDSTLKIQPAELGDSAVYLCASSTLTAILNTEAFFGQGTRLTVV.

The chain uses TRBV11-3 and TRBJ2-7; no definite D call. Germline V lookup: CDR1 SGHNT, CDR2 YENEEA. The CDR3 consists of 14 residues. V was shortened by 0 bases and J by 3 bases, with 9 bases between the two germline ends. CDR3 sequence: CASSLDRGYYEQYF. For the CDR3, the DNA is TGTGCCAGCAGCTTAGATCGAGGATACTACGAGCAGTACTTC. The variable domain in full, with the rest retrieved from reference TRBV11-3 and TRBJ2-7, is EAGVVQSPRYKIIEKKQPVAFWCNPISGHNTLYWYLQNLGQGPELLIRYENEEAVDDSQLPKDRFSAERLKGVDSTLKIQPAELGDSAVYLCASSLDRGYYEQYFGPGTRLTVT.

This clone ranks as medium-sized. This chain links TRBV15 with TRBJ2-1; 7 positions match TRBD1. Unmatched junction bases numbered 16, after V lost 4 bases and J lost 4 bases. CDR3 size: 18 residues. The V gene's germline CDR1 is LNHNV and CDR2 YYDKDF (reference sequence). The CDR3 coding sequence is TGTGCCACCAGCACTCTTGGGAAAGGGGGCCACATTTACAATGAGCAGTTCTTC. Translating it yields CATSTLGKGGHIYNEQFF.

V and J are TRBV6-8 and TRBJ2-2; D is possibly TRBD2 (6 bases). Germline V gene lookup returns CDR1 MNHGY and CDR2 SAAAGT. V lost 8 bases and J 1 base, leaving 17 bases between the germline ends. The CDR3 has 16 residues. The CDR3 loop reads CASASPRGLNTGELFF. The DNA for the CDR3 is TGTGCCAGCGCATCCCCGAGGGGACTGAACACCGGGGAGCTGTTTTTT.

This clone came up a few times. This chain connects TRBV28 to TRBJ2-7; TRBD2 aligns across 12 bases. CDR1 and CDR2 from the germline V gene are MDHEN and SYDVKM. The CDR3 totals 15 residues. V lost 5 bases, J lost 3 bases, and 5 bases stayed unmatched. CDR3 sequence reads: CASSTPSGRVYEQYF. The CDR3 bases are TGTGCCAGCAGTACCCCTAGCGGGAGGGTCTACGAGCAGTACTTC.

This clone was seen a handful of times. CDR3 region: CASSLEEGEEETQYF. CDR3 DNA sequence: TGTGCCAGCAGCTTAGAAGAAGGGGAGGAAGAGACCCAGTACTTC. The chain is built from TRBV7-6 and TRBJ2-5, with D tentatively TRBD2 (6 bases). Germline V lookup: CDR1 SGHVS, CDR2 FNYEAQ. The CDR3 runs to 15 residues. V was shortened by 1 base and J by 3 bases, with 12 bases between the two germline ends.

The V and J genes are TRBV19 and TRBJ1-3; the D is unclear. CDR3 length: 15 amino acids. Trimming removed 8 bases from V and 3 bases from J, with 17 bases in between. Germline CDR1 reads LNHDA; CDR2 reads SQIVND (reference sequence). CDR3 DNA sequence: TGTGCCAGTGGCCGGGCCTACCCCTTTGGAAACACCATATATTTT. Its protein is CASGRAYPFGNTIYF.